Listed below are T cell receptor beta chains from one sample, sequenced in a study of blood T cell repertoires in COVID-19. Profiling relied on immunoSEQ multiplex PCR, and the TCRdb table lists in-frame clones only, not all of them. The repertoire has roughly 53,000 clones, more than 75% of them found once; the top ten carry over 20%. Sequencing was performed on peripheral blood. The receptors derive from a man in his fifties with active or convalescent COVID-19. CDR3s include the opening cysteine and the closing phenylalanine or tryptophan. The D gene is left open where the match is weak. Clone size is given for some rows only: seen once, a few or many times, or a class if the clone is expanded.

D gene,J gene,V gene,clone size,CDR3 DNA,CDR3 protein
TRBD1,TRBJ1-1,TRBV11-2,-,TGTGCCAGCAGCCCACAGACAGGGGGGAACACTGAAGCTTTCTTT,CASSPQTGGNTEAFF
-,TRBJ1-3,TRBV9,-,TGTGCCAGCAGCGGAATCAGAGGGCTAAACACCATATATTTT,CASSGIRGLNTIYF
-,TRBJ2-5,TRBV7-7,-,TGTGCCAGCAGCCAAAGTCTAGGGGAAAGGAGAGAGACCCAGTACTTC,CASSQSLGERRETQYF
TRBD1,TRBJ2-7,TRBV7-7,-,TGTGCTAGCAGCTTAGGACAGGGCAACGAGCAGTACTTC,CASSLGQGNEQYF
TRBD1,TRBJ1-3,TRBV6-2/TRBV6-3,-,TGTGCCAGCAGTCCCGGGACAGGGTTTACTGGCACCATATATTTT,CASSPGTGFTGTIYF
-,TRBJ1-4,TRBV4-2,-,TGTGCCAGCAGCCAAGGGACAGACACTAGGGATGAAAAACTGTTTTTT,CASSQGTDTRDEKLFF
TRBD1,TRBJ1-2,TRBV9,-,TGTGCCAGCAGCGTAGTACAGGGGAATGGCTACACCTTC,CASSVVQGNGYTF
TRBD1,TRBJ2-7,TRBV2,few,TGTGCCAGCAATCAGGACAGGGGGCTTGGAGGCGAGCAGTACTTC,CASNQDRGLGGEQYF
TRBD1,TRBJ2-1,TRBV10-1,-,TGCGCCAGCAGTGAAAGGACAGGTGCCGTGGGGGAGCAGTTCTTC,CASSERTGAVGEQFF
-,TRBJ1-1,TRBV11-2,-,TGTGCCAGCAGCGTACAGGTGGAAGCTTTCTTT,CASSVQVEAFF
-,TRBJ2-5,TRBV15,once,TGTGCCACCAGCAGAATGAAACAGGAGCGGACCCAGTACTTC,CATSRMKQERTQYF